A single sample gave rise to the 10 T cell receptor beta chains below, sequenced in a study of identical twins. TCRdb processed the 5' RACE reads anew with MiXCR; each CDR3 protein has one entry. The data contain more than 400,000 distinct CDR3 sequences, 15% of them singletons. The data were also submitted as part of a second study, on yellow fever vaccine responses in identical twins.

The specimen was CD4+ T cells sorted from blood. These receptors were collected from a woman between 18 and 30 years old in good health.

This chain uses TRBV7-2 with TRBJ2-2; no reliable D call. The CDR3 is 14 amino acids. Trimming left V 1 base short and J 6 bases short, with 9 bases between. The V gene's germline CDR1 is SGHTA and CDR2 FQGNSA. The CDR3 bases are TGTGCCAGCAGCTTAGTCGGTGGGGCCGGGGAGCTGTTTTTT. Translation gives CASSLVGGAGELFF. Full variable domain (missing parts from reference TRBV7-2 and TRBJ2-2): GAGVSQSPSNKVTEKGKDVELRCDPISGHTALYWYRQSLGQGLEFLIYFQGNSAPDKSGLPSDRFSAERTGGSVSTLTIQRTQQEDSAVYLCASSLVGGAGELFFGEGSRLTVL.

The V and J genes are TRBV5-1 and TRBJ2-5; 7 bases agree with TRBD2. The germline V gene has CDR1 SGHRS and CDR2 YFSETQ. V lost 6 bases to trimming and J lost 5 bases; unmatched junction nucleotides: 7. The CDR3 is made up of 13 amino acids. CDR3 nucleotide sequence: TGCGCCAGCACCGGAGCCGGGAGGGAGACCCAGTACTTC. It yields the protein CASTGAGRETQYF.

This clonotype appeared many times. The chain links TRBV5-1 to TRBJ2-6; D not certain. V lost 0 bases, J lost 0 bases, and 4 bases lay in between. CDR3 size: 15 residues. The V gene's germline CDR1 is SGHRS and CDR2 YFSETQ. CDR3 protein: CASSLEVSGANVLTF. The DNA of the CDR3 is TGCGCCAGCAGCTTGGAGGTCTCTGGGGCCAACGTCCTGACTTTC.

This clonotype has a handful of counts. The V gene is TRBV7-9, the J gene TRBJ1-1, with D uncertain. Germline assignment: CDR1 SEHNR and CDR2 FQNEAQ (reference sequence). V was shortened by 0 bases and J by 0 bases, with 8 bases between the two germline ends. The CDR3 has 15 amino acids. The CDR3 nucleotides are TGTGCCAGCAGCTTAGCGGCGACGATGAACACTGAAGCTTTCTTT. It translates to CASSLAATMNTEAFF.

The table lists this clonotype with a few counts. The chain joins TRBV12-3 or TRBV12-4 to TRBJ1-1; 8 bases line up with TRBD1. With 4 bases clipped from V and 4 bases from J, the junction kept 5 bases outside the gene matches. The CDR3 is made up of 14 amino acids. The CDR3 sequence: CASSSRGLSTEAFF. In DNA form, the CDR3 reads TGTGCCAGCAGTTCCAGGGGGCTGAGCACTGAAGCTTTCTTT.

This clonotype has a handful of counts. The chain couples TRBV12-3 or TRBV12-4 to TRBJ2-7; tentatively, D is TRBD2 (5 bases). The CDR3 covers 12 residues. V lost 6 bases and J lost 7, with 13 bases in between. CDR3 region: CASRQGLEEQYF. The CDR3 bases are TGTGCCAGCAGACAAGGACTGGAGGAGCAGTACTTC.

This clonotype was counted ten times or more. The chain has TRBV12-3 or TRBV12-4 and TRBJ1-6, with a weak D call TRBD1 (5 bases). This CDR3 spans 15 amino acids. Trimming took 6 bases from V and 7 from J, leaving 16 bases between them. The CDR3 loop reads CASRPGGGKNSPLHF. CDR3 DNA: TGTGCCAGCAGACCTGGGGGGGGAAAGAATTCACCCCTCCACTTT.

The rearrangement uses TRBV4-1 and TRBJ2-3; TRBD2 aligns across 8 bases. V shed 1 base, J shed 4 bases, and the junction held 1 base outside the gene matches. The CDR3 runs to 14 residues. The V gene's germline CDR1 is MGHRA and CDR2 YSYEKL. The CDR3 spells CASSQAGGADTQYF. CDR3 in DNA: TGCGCCAGCAGCCAAGCGGGAGGGGCAGATACGCAGTATTTT.

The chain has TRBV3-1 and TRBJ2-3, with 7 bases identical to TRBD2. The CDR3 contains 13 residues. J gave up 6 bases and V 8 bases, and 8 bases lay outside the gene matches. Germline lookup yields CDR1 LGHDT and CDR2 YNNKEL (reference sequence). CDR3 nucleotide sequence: TGTGCCAGCCAAATGCGGGAGAGGGATACGCAGTATTTT. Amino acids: CASQMRERDTQYF.

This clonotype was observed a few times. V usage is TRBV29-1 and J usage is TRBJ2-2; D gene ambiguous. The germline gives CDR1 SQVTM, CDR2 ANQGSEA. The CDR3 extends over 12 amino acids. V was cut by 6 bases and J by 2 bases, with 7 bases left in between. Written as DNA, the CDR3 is TGCAGCGTCGCCCTCAACACCGGGGAGCTGTTTTTT. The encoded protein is CSVALNTGELFF.